One sample yielded the 28 T cell receptor beta chains listed below, sequenced in a study of neoadjuvant anti-PD-1 for oral cavity cancer. The repertoire was sequenced with immunoSEQ multiplex PCR; TCRdb's copy has only in-frame clones and lacks some. The sample lists 55,000 to 80,000 clones; around 80% were seen once. Here the sequenced sample was PBMCs, taken before nivolumab (anti-PD-1) treatment. The receptor set was obtained from a person aged 35 to 85 with oral cavity squamous cell carcinoma.

The V call is TRBV5-1, the J call TRBJ1-2, with a tentative D call TRBD1 (5 bases). Germline lookup yields CDR1 SGHRS and CDR2 YFSETQ. V lost 0 bases to trimming and J lost 4 bases, with 16 bases between them. The CDR3 covers 16 residues. The CDR3 DNA reads as TGCGCCAGCAGCTTGGCCCTGACCAGGGATCTCTATGGCTACACCTTC. Encoded protein: CASSLALTRDLYGYTF.

The chain combines TRBV30 with TRBJ2-5; 10 bases are a match to TRBD2. Germline loops: CDR1 GTSNPN, CDR2 SVGIG (reference sequence). This CDR3 is 15 amino acids long. J gave up 5 bases and V 0 bases, and 6 bases lay outside the gene matches. This CDR3 is CAWSVLAGRAETQYF. The CDR3 DNA sequence: TGTGCCTGGAGTGTACTAGCGGGAAGGGCGGAGACCCAGTACTTC.

The chain has TRBV27 and TRBJ2-7; a possible D gene is TRBD2 (5 bases). There are 13 residues in the CDR3. Germline CDR1 is MNHEY and CDR2 is SMNVEV (reference sequence). V was cut by 3 bases and J by 4 bases, with 10 bases left in between. This CDR3 reads CASSLRARYEQYF. DNA for the CDR3: TGTGCCAGCAGTTTGAGGGCGCGGTACGAGCAGTACTTC.

The chain employs TRBV18 and TRBJ2-7, with D tentatively TRBD1 (6 bases). Trimming took off 0 bases at V and 9 bases at J, with 12 bases between the two ends. This CDR3 is 13 amino acids long. Germline V gene data show CDR1 as KGHSH and CDR2 as LQKENI. In DNA form, the CDR3 reads TGTGCCAGCTCACCACCGGGGGCGTCTACGCAGTACTTC. Its protein product is CASSPPGASTQYF.

This clone was counted a few times. The chain joins TRBV2 to TRBJ2-7; 9 nucleotides align to TRBD1. V was pared by 8 bases and J by 4 bases, with 21 bases of the junction left unmatched. The germline CDR1 and CDR2 sequences are SNHLY and FYNNEI. There are 18 residues in the CDR3. CDR3 sequence (DNA): TGTGCCAGCCGCGAGCCCCGGGATGAGACAGGGGGAAAATACGAGCAGTACTTC. As protein: CASREPRDETGGKYEQYF.

This chain joins TRBV6-1 and TRBJ2-5; D unresolved. The germline V gene has CDR1 MNHNS and CDR2 SASEGT. Trimming removed 1 base from V and 5 bases from J, with 11 bases in between. The CDR3 spans 14 residues. The DNA for the CDR3 is TGTGCCAGCAGTGAAGGGACCCAAAGGGAGACCCAGTACTTC. Translating it yields CASSEGTQRETQYF.

The V and J genes are TRBV30 and TRBJ1-5; tentative D call: TRBD1 (6 bases). This CDR3 has 13 amino acids. V was shortened by 0 bases and J by 9 bases, with 12 bases between the two germline ends. CDR1 GTSNPN and CDR2 SVGIG come from the germline V gene (reference sequence). The CDR3 sequence: CAWSVGGRRPQHF. CDR3 bases: TGTGCCTGGAGTGTAGGGGGGAGGCGGCCCCAGCATTTT.

The chain has TRBV12-1 and TRBJ1-2; the table's D call, TRBD1, has no DNA check behind it. TRBV12-1 counts as a pseudogene. This CDR3 is 13 amino acids long. The CDR3 DNA is TGTGCCAGCAGCTTTGACAGGGTTGACGGCTACACCTTC. Its translation: CASSFDRVDGYTF.

V is TRBV9 and J is TRBJ2-3, with TRBD1 matching over 10 bases. The CDR3 runs 17 residues. CDR1 SGDLS and CDR2 YYNGEE come from the germline V gene. V dropped 4 bases and J dropped 5; count of bases not matched to a gene: 13. In nucleotides, the CDR3 is TGTGCCAGCAGCCCAAGGATATGGGACAGGGGCGTAGATACGCAGTATTTT. It yields the protein CASSPRIWDRGVDTQYF.

This rearrangement joins TRBV2 to TRBJ1-3, with 8 bases aligning to TRBD1. CDR1 and CDR2 from the germline V gene are SNHLY and FYNNEI. With 6 bases clipped from V and 8 bases from J, the junction kept 12 bases outside the gene matches. This CDR3 region has 15 residues. CDR3 sequence: CASSRGPASRDTIYF. CDR3 nucleotides: TGTGCCAGCAGCAGGGGGCCCGCTAGTCGGGACACCATATATTTT.

This clone was counted a single time. The V call is TRBV7-3, the J call TRBJ2-1; 7 nucleotides line up with TRBD2. The CDR3 length is 15 residues. Germline CDR1 SGHTA, CDR2 FQGTGA. J was trimmed by 5 bases and V by 5 bases; bases with no gene match: 9. This CDR3 reads CASSGQGGVNNEQFF. Written as DNA, the CDR3 is TGTGCCAGCAGCGGGCAGGGAGGGGTAAACAATGAGCAGTTCTTC.

This clone was seen only a few times. The V gene is TRBV13, the J gene TRBJ1-1; tentatively, D is TRBD1 (5 bases). CDR3 size: 15 residues. Germline-derived CDR1 and CDR2 are PRHDT and FYEKMQ (reference sequence). Trimming pared 4 bases from V and 3 bases from J, leaving 15 bases between. The CDR3 coding sequence is TGTGCCAGCAGCTCAACCCCCGGGGACTACACTGAAGCTTTCTTT. This codes for CASSSTPGDYTEAFF.

CDR3 sequence reads: CASSLAGAGELFF. The CDR3 DNA reads as TGTGCCAGCAGCTTAGCGGGGGCCGGGGAGCTGTTTTTT. This chain links TRBV7-2 with TRBJ2-2; D may correspond to TRBD1 or TRBD2 (5 bases each). V was pared by 0 bases and J by 6 bases, with 5 bases between. The CDR3 contains 13 residues. Germline V gene lookup returns CDR1 SGHTA and CDR2 FQGNSA.

In this sample, this clone turned up once. The CDR3 coding sequence is TGCGCCAGCACGACAGATGGAAACACCATATATTTT. Protein sequence: CASTTDGNTIYF. The chain recombines TRBV5-1 with TRBJ1-3; tentatively, D is TRBD1 (5 bases). The CDR3 consists of 12 residues. Germline V gives CDR1 SGHRS, CDR2 YFSETQ. Deletions cut 6 bases from V and 3 bases from J, with 7 bases between.

The chain employs TRBV19 and TRBJ1-5; D is uncertain. Between the trimmed V and J ends, which lost 0 bases and 7 bases, there was a span of 22 bases. In germline, CDR1 is LNHDA, CDR2 SQIVND (reference sequence). CDR3 length: 18 residues. This CDR3 is CASSIDLSGSIGRQPQHF. CDR3 nucleotide sequence: TGTGCCAGTAGTATAGATCTGTCTGGGAGCATTGGAAGGCAGCCCCAGCATTTT.

The chain couples TRBV5-1 to TRBJ2-1; D possibly uses TRBD1 or TRBD2 (5 bases each). The V gene's germline CDR1 is SGHRS and CDR2 YFSETQ. The CDR3 length is 15 residues. V was clipped by 0 bases and J by 3 bases, with 10 bases between them. This CDR3 is CASSLERDHYNEQFF. The DNA of the CDR3 is TGCGCCAGCAGCTTGGAGAGGGACCACTACAATGAGCAGTTCTTC.

The chain couples TRBV7-9 to TRBJ2-1; 7 bases are shared with TRBD1. This CDR3 spans 17 amino acids. With V trimmed by 5 bases and J by 0 bases, 10 bases remained unmatched. From germline, CDR1 is SEHNR and CDR2 FQNEAQ (reference sequence). This CDR3 reads CASSPPLGQDSYNEQFF. DNA of the CDR3: TGTGCCAGCAGCCCACCCCTCGGACAGGACTCCTACAATGAGCAGTTCTTC.

CDR3 protein: CASSPLRGGWAEQYF. DNA of the CDR3: TGTGCCAGCAGTCCACTCAGGGGAGGTTGGGCCGAGCAGTACTTC. V is TRBV9 and J is TRBJ2-7; D may correspond to TRBD1 or TRBD2 (6 bases each). The CDR3 is 15 amino acids. CDR1 and CDR2 from the germline V gene are SGDLS and YYNGEE. Trimming cost V 5 bases and J 6 bases, with 21 bases left between them.

The V and J genes are TRBV14 and TRBJ1-2; perhaps TRBD1 as D (6 bases). Germline CDR1 is SGHDN and CDR2 is FVKESK. V was clipped by 0 bases and J by 4 bases, with 6 bases between them. The CDR3 loop spans 13 amino acids. This chain's CDR3 is CASSQDRGYGYTF. The DNA for the CDR3 is TGTGCCAGCAGCCAAGACAGGGGCTATGGCTACACCTTC.

The sample holds a few counts of this clone. The V gene is TRBV29-1, the J gene TRBJ1-1, with a tentative D call TRBD1 (5 bases). The V end lost 0 bases, the J end lost 4 bases, and 12 bases lay between the germline ends. CDR1 and CDR2 (germline): SQVTM, ANQGSEA. The CDR3 sequence is 14 residues long. CDR3 in DNA: TGCAGCGTTGAAGATGCAGGGTATGGCACTGAAGCTTTCTTT. Amino acids: CSVEDAGYGTEAFF.

This chain connects TRBV27 to TRBJ1-1; D unresolved. Between the trimmed V and J ends, which lost 5 bases and 5 bases, there was a span of 12 bases. The CDR3 has 13 amino acids. Germline V CDR1 and CDR2: MNHEY, SMNVEV (reference sequence). The CDR3 DNA sequence: TGTGCCAGCAGTCCCTACTTAGAGACTGAAGCTTTCTTT. Amino acids: CASSPYLETEAFF.

The V call is TRBV6-6, the J call TRBJ1-3, with D possibly matching TRBD1 (5 bases). V was clipped by 7 bases and J by 0 bases, with 13 bases between them. Germline lookup yields CDR1 MNHNY and CDR2 SVGAGI (reference sequence). CDR3 length equals 15 residues. CDR3 coding DNA: TGTGCCAGCACCACGGGACGGAACTCTGGAAACACCATATATTTT. Its translation is CASTTGRNSGNTIYF.

The chain combines TRBV6-1 with TRBJ1-2, with unresolved D. Trimming stripped 4 bases from V and 2 bases from J, with 17 bases between. The germline V gene encodes CDR1 MNHNS and CDR2 SASEGT. This CDR3 has 16 residues. The CDR3 protein is CASSGAGVRTNYGYTF. CDR3 sequence (DNA): TGTGCCAGCAGTGGAGCCGGTGTAAGGACGAACTATGGCTACACCTTC.

The chain links TRBV5-1 to TRBJ1-3, with 8 bases that match TRBD1. V was pared by 4 bases and J by 0 bases, with 9 bases of the junction left unmatched. This CDR3 has 17 residues. Germline lookup yields CDR1 SGHRS and CDR2 YFSETQ. As DNA, the CDR3 is TGCGCCAGCAGCCCGAGGACAGGGACAGTCTCTGGAAACACCATATATTTT. It encodes CASSPRTGTVSGNTIYF.

The rearrangement uses TRBV25-1 and TRBJ2-4; 9 bases line up with TRBD2. The germline V gene has CDR1 MGHDK and CDR2 SYGVNS. The CDR3 is made up of 17 amino acids. V shed 3 bases, J shed 2 bases, and the junction held 8 bases outside the gene matches. For the CDR3, the DNA is TGTGCCAGCAGTGAGTCCGGACTAGCGAGAACCAAAAACATTCAGTACTTC. The encoded protein is CASSESGLARTKNIQYF.

In its sample, this clone was seen once. The chain links TRBV7-8 to TRBJ2-2; 9 bases fit TRBD1. The CDR3 is 17 residues long. The germline V gene has CDR1 SGHVS and CDR2 FQNEAQ. V was pared by 5 bases and J by 0 bases, with 7 bases of the junction left unmatched. The CDR3 spells CASSQRTGAANTGELFF. CDR3 in DNA: TGTGCCAGCAGCCAGCGGACAGGGGCCGCGAACACCGGGGAGCTGTTTTTT.

The gene calls are TRBV19 and TRBJ1-2; a weak D match, TRBD1 (5 bases). Germline lookup yields CDR1 LNHDA and CDR2 SQIVND (reference sequence). Between the trimmed V and J ends, which lost 6 bases and 8 bases, there was a span of 19 bases. This CDR3 region has 14 residues. This CDR3 reads CASSQGPLRGGYTF. The CDR3 DNA follows: TGTGCCAGTAGCCAGGGACCCCTTCGAGGCGGCTACACCTTC.

This clone was detected once. This chain uses TRBV5-8 with TRBJ2-3, with D tentatively TRBD1 (6 bases). The CDR3 is made up of 14 amino acids. Trimming took 5 bases from V and 5 from J, leaving 15 bases between them. Germline CDR1 SGHTS, CDR2 YDEGEE. CDR3 sequence reads: CASSSRGSGDTQYF. The CDR3 DNA reads TGTGCCAGCAGTTCCAGGGGTTCGGGAGATACGCAGTATTTT.